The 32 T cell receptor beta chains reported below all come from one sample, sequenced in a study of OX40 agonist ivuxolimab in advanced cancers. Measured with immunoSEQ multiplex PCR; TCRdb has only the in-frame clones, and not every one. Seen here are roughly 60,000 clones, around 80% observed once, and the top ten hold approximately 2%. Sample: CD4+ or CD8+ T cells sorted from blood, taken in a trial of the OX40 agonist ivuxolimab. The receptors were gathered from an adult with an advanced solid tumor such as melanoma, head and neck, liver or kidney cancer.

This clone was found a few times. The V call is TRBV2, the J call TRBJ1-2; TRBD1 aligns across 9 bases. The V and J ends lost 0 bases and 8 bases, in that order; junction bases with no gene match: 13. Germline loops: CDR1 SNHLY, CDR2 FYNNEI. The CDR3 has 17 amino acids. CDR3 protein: CASSEASSGQGTRGYTF. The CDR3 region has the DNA TGTGCCAGCAGTGAAGCGTCTTCGGGACAGGGAACAAGAGGCTACACCTTC.

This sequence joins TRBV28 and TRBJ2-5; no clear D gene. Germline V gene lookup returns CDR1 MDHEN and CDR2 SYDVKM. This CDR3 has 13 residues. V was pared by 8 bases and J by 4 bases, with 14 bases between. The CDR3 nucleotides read TGTGCCAGCGCCAGGCCGCCAGTAGAGACCCAGTACTTC. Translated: CASARPPVETQYF.

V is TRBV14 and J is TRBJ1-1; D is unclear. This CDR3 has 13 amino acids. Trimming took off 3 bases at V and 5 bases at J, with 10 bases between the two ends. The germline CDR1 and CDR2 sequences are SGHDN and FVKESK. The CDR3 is CASSHNRVTEAFF. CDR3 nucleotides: TGTGCCAGCAGCCATAACCGAGTTACTGAAGCTTTCTTT.

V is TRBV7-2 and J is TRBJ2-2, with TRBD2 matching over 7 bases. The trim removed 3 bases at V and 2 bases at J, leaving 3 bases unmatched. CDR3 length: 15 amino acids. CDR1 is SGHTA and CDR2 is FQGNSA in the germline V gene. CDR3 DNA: TGTGCCAGCAGCTTGGGACTACTAAACACCGGGGAGCTGTTTTTT. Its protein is CASSLGLLNTGELFF.

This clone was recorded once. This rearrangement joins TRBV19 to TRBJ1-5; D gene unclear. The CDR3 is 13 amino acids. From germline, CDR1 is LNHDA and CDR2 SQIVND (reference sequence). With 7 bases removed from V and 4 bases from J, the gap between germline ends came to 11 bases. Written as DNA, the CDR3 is TGTGCCAGTACCGAGATAGCAAATCAGCCCCAGCATTTT. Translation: CASTEIANQPQHF.

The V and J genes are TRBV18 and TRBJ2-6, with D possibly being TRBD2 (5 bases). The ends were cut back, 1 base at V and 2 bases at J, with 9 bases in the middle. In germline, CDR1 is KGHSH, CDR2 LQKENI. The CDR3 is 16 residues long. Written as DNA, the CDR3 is TGTGCCAGCTCACCACTGCCGGGGACTGGGGCCAACGTCCTGACTTTC. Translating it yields CASSPLPGTGANVLTF.

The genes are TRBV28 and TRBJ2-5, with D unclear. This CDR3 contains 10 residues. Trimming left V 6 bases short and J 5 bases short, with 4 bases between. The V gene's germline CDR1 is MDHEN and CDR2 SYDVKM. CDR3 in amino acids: CASRGETQYF. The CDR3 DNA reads TGTGCCAGCAGAGGGGAGACCCAGTACTTC.

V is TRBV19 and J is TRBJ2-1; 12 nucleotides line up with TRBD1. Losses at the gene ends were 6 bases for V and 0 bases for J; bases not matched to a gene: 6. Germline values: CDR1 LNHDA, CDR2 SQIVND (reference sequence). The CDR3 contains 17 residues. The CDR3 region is CASRWGQGAGSYNEQFF. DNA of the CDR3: TGTGCCAGTAGATGGGGACAGGGGGCGGGCTCCTACAATGAGCAGTTCTTC.

In DNA form, the CDR3 reads TGTGCCAGTAGTTCCCTGGGACAGGGGGGCACTGAAGCTTTCTTT. Translated, it gives CASSSLGQGGTEAFF. The chain is built from TRBV19 and TRBJ1-1, with 11 bases identical to TRBD1. Unmatched junction bases numbered 6, after V lost 5 bases and J lost 4 bases. The germline CDR1 and CDR2 sequences are LNHDA and SQIVND (reference sequence). The CDR3 spans 15 residues. Complete variable domain (other parts from reference TRBV19 and TRBJ1-1): DGGITQSPKYLFRKEGQNVTLSCEQNLNHDAMYWYRQDPGQGLRLIYYSQIVNDFQKGDIAEGYSVSREKKESFPLTVTSAQKNPTAFYLCASSSLGQGGTEAFFGQGTRLTVV.

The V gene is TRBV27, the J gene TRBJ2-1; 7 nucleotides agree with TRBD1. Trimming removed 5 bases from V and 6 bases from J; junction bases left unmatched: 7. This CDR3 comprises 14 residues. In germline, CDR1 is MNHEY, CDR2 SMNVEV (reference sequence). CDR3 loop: CASSDREFFNEQFF. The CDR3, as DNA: TGTGCCAGCAGTGACAGGGAATTTTTCAATGAGCAGTTCTTC.

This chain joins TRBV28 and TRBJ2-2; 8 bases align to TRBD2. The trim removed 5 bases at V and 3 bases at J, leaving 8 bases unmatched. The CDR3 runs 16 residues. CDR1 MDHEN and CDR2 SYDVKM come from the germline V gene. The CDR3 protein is CASSTYPGGDTGELFF. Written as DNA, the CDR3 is TGTGCCAGCAGTACCTATCCGGGGGGGGACACCGGGGAGCTGTTTTTT.

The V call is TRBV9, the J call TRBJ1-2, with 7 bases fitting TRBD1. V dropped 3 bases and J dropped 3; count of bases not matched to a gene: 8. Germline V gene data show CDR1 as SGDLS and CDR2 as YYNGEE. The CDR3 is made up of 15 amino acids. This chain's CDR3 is CASSAHRGADYGYTF. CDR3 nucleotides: TGTGCCAGCAGCGCTCACAGGGGCGCAGACTATGGCTACACCTTC.

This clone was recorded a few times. CDR3: CASSLTGTNTGELFF. CDR3 in DNA: TGTGCCAGCAGCTTGACCGGGACTAACACCGGGGAGCTGTTTTTT. This chain uses TRBV5-5 with TRBJ2-2, with D perhaps matching TRBD2 (6 bases). CDR3 size: 15 residues. V was pared by 1 base and J by 2 bases, with 9 bases between. From germline, CDR1 is SGHKS and CDR2 YYEKEE (reference sequence).

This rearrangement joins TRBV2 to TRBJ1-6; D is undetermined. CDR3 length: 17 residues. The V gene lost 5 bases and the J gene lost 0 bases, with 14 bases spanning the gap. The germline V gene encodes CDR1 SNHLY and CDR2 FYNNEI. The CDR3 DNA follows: TGTGCCAGCAGTCCCTCTGGCGGTAGCTCCTATAATTCACCCCTCCACTTT. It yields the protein CASSPSGGSSYNSPLHF.

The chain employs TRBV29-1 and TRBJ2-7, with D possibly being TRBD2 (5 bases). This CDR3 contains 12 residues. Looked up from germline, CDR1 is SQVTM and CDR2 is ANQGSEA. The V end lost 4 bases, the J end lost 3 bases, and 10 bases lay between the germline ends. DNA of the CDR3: TGCAGCGTTGGACTATCTCACTACGAGCAGTACTTC. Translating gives CSVGLSHYEQYF.

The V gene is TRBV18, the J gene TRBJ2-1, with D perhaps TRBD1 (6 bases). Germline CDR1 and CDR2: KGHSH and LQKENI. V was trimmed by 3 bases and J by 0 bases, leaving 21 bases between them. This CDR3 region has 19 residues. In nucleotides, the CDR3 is TGTGCCAGCTCACCGGGGGCGGCAGGGTGGCTAGTCTCCTACAATGAGCAGTTCTTC. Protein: CASSPGAAGWLVSYNEQFF.

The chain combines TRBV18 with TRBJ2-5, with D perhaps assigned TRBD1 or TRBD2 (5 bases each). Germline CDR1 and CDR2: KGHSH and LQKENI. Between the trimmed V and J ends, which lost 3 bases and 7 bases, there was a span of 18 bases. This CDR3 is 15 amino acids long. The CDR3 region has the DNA TGTGCCAGCTCACCGGGAGCGACAGCGACCGGGACCCAGTACTTC. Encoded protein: CASSPGATATGTQYF.

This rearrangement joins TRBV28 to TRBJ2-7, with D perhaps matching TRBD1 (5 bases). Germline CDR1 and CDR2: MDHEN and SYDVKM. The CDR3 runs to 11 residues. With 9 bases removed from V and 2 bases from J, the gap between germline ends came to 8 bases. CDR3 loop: CASQGPYEQYF. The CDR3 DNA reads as TGTGCCAGTCAGGGTCCCTACGAGCAGTACTTC.

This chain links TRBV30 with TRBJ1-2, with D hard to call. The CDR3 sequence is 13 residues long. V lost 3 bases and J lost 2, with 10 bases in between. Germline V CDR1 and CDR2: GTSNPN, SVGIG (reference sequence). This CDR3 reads CAWRIDGNYGYTF. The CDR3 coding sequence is TGTGCCTGGAGAATAGACGGGAACTATGGCTACACCTTC.

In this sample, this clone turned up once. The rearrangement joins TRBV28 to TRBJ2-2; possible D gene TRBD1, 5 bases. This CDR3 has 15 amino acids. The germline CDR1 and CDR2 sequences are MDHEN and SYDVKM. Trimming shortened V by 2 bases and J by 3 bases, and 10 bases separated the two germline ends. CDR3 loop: CASSLRRDHTGELFF. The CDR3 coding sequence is TGTGCCAGCAGTTTACGCAGGGATCACACCGGGGAGCTGTTTTTT. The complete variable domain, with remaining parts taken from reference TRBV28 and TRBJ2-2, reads DVKVTQSSRYLVKRTGEKVFLECVQDMDHENMFWYRQDPGLGLRLIYFSYDVKMKEKGDIPEGYSVSREKKERFSLILESASTNQTSMYLCASSLRRDHTGELFFGEGSRLTVL.

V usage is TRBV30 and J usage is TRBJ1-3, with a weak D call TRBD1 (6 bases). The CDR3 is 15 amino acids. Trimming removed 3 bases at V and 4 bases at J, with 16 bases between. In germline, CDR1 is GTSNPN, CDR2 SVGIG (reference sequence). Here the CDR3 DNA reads TGTGCCTGGAGCCGGCTGGGGGCGGCCGGAAACACCATATATTTT. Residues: CAWSRLGAAGNTIYF.

The CDR3 coding sequence is TGTGCCAGCAGCTTGGCAGCGGGAGGTTGGAGTACAGATACGCAGTATTTT. Amino acid sequence: CASSLAAGGWSTDTQYF. This rearrangement joins TRBV5-4 to TRBJ2-3; TRBD2 matches 9 bases. This CDR3 is built from 17 residues. The trim removed 0 bases at V and 3 bases at J, leaving 8 bases unmatched. Germline V CDR1 and CDR2: SGHNT, YYREEE (reference sequence).

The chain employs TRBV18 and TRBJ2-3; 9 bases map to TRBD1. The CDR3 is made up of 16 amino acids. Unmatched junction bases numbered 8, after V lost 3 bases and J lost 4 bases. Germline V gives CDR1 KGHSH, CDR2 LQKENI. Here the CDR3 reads CASSPMGQGLPDTQYF. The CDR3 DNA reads TGTGCCAGCTCACCTATGGGACAGGGTTTACCAGATACGCAGTATTTT.

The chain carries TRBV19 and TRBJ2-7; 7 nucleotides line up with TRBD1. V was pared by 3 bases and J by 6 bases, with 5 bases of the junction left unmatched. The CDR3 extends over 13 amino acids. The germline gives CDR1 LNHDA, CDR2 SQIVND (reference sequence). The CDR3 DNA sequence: TGTGCCAGTAGTATGTTCAGGGGGACCGAGCAGTACTTC. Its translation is CASSMFRGTEQYF.

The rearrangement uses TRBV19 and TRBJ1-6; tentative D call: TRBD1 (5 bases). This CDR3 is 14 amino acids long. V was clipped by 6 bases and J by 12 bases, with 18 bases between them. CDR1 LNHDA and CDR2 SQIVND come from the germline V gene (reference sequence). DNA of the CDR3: TGTGCCAGTAGACGGGACGGGCCTAGAGGACCCCTCCACTTT. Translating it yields CASRRDGPRGPLHF.

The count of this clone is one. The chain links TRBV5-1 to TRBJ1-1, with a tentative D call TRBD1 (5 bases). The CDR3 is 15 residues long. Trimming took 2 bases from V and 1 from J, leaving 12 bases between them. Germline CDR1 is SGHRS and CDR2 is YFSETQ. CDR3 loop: CASSFSATENTEAFF. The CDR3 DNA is TGCGCCAGCAGCTTCTCGGCGACAGAGAACACTGAAGCTTTCTTT.

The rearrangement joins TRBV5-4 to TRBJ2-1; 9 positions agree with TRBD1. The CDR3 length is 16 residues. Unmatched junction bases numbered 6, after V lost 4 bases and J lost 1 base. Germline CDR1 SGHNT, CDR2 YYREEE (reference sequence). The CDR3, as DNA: TGTGCCAGCAGCCAAATAGGGACAGGGTCCTACAATGAGCAGTTCTTC. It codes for CASSQIGTGSYNEQFF. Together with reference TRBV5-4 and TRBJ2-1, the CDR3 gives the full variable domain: ETGVTQSPTHLIKTRGQQVTLRCSSQSGHNTVSWYQQALGQGPQFIFQYYREEENGRGNFPPRFSGLQFPNYSSELNVNALELDDSALYLCASSQIGTGSYNEQFFGPGTRLTVL.

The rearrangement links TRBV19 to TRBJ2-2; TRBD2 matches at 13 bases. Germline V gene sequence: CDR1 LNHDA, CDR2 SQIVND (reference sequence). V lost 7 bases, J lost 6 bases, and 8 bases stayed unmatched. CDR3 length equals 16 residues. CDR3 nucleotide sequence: TGTGCCAGTACTCGGACTAGCGGGAGTATATCCGGGGAGCTGTTTTTT. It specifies CASTRTSGSISGELFF.

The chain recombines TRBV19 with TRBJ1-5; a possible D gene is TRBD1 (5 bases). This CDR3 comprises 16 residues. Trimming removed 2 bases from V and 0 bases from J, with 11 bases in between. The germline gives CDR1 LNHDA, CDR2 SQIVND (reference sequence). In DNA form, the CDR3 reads TGTGCCAGTAGTATACTTTTGACAGTTAGCAATCAGCCCCAGCATTTT. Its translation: CASSILLTVSNQPQHF.

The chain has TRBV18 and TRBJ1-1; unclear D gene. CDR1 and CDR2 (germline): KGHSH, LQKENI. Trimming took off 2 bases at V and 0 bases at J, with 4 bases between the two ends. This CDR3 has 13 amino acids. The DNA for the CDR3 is TGTGCCAGCTCACCAGGAGTGAACACTGAAGCTTTCTTT. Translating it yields CASSPGVNTEAFF. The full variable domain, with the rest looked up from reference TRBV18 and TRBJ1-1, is NAGVMQNPRHLVRRRGQEARLRCSPMKGHSHVYWYRQLPEEGLKFMVYLQKENIIDESGMPKERFSAEFPKEGPSILRIQQVVRGDSAAYFCASSPGVNTEAFFGQGTRLTVV.

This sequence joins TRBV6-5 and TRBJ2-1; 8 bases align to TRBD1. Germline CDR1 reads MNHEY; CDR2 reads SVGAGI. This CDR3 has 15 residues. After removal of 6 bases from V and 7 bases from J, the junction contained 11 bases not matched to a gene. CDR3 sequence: CASSSGTGVRNEQFF. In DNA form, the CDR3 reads TGTGCCAGCAGCTCCGGGACAGGTGTGAGGAATGAGCAGTTCTTC.

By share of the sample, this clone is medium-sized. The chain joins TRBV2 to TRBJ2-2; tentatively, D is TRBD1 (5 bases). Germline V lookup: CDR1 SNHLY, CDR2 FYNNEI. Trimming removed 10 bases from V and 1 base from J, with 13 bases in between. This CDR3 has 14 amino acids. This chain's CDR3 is CATSLDRNTGELFF. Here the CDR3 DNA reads TGTGCCACCAGCCTCGACAGGAACACCGGGGAGCTGTTTTTT.